This TCR beta chain was found in a study of blood T cell repertoires in COVID-19 (dated by TCRdb to the early 2020s). Regarding the complete study: The collaborator samples originated in the United States, Italy and Spain and spanned the acute and convalescent phases of COVID-19. Where available, HLA class I and class II types were taken from metadata supplied by the sample provider and were not determined by assay-based typing. The repertoires were released in a freely available public database meant as a resource for research on the immune response to SARS-CoV-2. The dataset comprised deeply sampled blood TCRbeta repertoires from subjects exposed to, actively infected with, or recovered from COVID-19. The prospective study material was composed of cDNA or gDNA derived from T cells, B-cell-depleted T cells, or PBMCs. Samples came from the ongoing ImmuneRACE study (first 160 participants) plus 1,254 subjects from 6 global collaborators. A de-identified subject ID, COVID-19 status, age in years and sex were almost always included in the sample metadata.

V is pared back by 3 bases and J by 3 bases, with 6 bases lying between the germline termini. Measured from the cysteine to the phenylalanine, the CDR3 is 12 residues long. Only the CDR3 DNA is retained, 36 bases long and in frame from the first base. Each collaborating institution followed its own protocols to collect whole blood in K2EDTA tubes. For TCRbeta analysis, collaborators shipped samples in one of three forms: frozen whole blood, isolated PBMCs, or DNA extracted from either of those sample types. TCRbeta CDR3 regions were amplified from genomic DNA by means of the immunoSEQ Assay, a bias-controlled multiplex PCR. Regarding the original processing steps: The number of nucleated cells in each sample was estimated from the amplification of reference gene primers within the assay. Sequence reads were collapsed and filtered to measure the absolute abundance of every unique TCRbeta CDR3 rearrangement. For each sample, productive Simpson clonality was calculated by taking the square root of Simpson's diversity index across productive rearrangements. The clones in this table, taken by TCRdb from immuneACCESS, are in-frame only. Not every clone is retained; where verified, under half of the shortfall comes from an unresolved V gene, and the cause of the rest is unknown. V, J and clone size derive from that table, while D and trimming were established from the DNA sequence. Here the sample has around 130,000 clones; approximately 80% occur a single time. The ten largest make up about a sixth of the sample.

The research as a whole found: How much clinical and demographic metadata was included differed by source and by participant, and the metadata was provided uncurated.

On this clone: Its antigen is not yet known. It has no much larger one-base neighbor in the sample; base qualities were not kept.

The rearranged segments are TRBV12-3 or TRBV12-4 and TRBJ2-7, with the D segment identity uncertain. The TCR was taken from a woman aged 50 to 60 with acute or convalescent COVID-19. Sample: peripheral blood. The DNA is as follows: TGTGCCAGCAGTTTTTCTCTCTACGAGCAGTACTTC. It is translated as CASSFSLYEQYF.